In this sample, the clone carrying this T cell receptor beta chain turned up a few times. Isolated RNA was reverse transcribed in full, so expressed TCRB transcripts were sequenced. Method: immunoSEQ multiplex PCR; TCRdb's copy keeps in-frame clones and lacks some. The sample contains 200,000 to 300,000 clones, 25% to 35% of which appear only once. This sample stems from a study of beta chain features in type 1 diabetes. V dropped 0 bases and J dropped 3 bases, with 11 bases sitting between them. The germline V gene has CDR1 SEHNR and CDR2 FQNEAQ (reference sequence). This CDR3 has 16 amino acids. Sequenced material: central memory CD4+ T cells from blood. This TCR derives from a man aged 25 to 40 in good health. The chain couples TRBV7-9 to TRBJ2-2; D is uncertain. The chain's CDR3 is CASSLARPVDTGELFF. The CDR3 DNA reads as TGTGCCAGCAGCTTAGCGAGACCGGTCGACACCGGGGAGCTGTTTTTT.